One and the same sample provided the 14 T cell receptor beta chains below, sequenced in a study of blood T cell repertoires in COVID-19. Some clones are missing from TCRdb's copy, which holds only in-frame ones; the method was immunoSEQ multiplex PCR. The sample shows about 330,000 clones, about 82% of them seen only once. The sequencing sample was made of peripheral blood. The receptor set was obtained from a human donor in a cohort sampled during active COVID-19.

This chain uses TRBV2 with TRBJ2-2, with D maybe TRBD1 (6 bases). CDR1 is SNHLY, CDR2 FYNNEI, per germline. This CDR3 spans 14 amino acids. Trimming removed 9 bases from V and 0 bases from J, with 11 bases in between. The CDR3 DNA reads TGTGCCAGGAGCTGGACAGCGAACACCGGGGAGCTGTTTTTT. Translating it yields CARSWTANTGELFF.

The CDR3 sequence is CASSRRTGGGPEAFF. For the CDR3, the DNA is TGTGCCAGCTCACGACGGACAGGGGGAGGACCTGAAGCTTTCTTT. The chain has TRBV18 and TRBJ1-1; 10 bases agree with TRBD1. Germline CDR1 KGHSH, CDR2 LQKENI. The CDR3 contains 15 residues. J lost 6 bases, V lost 4 bases, and 8 bases had no gene match.

V gene TRBV9 combines with J gene TRBJ1-1, with TRBD1 matching over 7 bases. The CDR3 length is 16 residues. V shed 3 bases, J shed 3 bases, and the junction held 11 bases outside the gene matches. Germline CDR1 and CDR2: SGDLS and YYNGEE. The CDR3: CASSARGDARDTEAFF. For the CDR3, the DNA is TGTGCCAGCAGCGCCAGGGGGGACGCCCGAGACACTGAAGCTTTCTTT.

The chain recombines TRBV2 with TRBJ1-1; the match to TRBD1 covers 9 bases. V lost 2 bases to trimming and J lost 11 bases; unmatched junction nucleotides: 6. CDR1 is SNHLY, CDR2 FYNNEI, per germline. There are 13 residues in the CDR3. Here the CDR3 DNA reads TGTGCCAGCAGTGAAAAGGACAGGGGCTACGCTTTCTTT. Translating gives CASSEKDRGYAFF. The full variable domain, in which reference TRBV2 and TRBJ1-1 provide the parts outside the CDR3, is EPEVTQTPSHQVTQMGQEVILRCVPISNHLYFYWYRQILGQKVEFLVSFYNNEISEKSEIFDDQFSVERPDGSNFTLKIRSTKLEDSAMYFCASSEKDRGYAFFGQGTRLTVV.

This chain joins TRBV3-1 (or the pseudogene TRBV3-2) and TRBJ2-7; TRBD2 might be the D (6 bases). Germline V gene data show CDR1 as LGHDT and CDR2 as YNNKEL (reference sequence). Trimming pared 4 bases from V and 6 bases from J, leaving 10 bases between. The CDR3 length is 12 residues. CDR3 loop: CASSRTGGEQYF. In DNA, the CDR3 is TGTGCCAGCAGCCGCACCGGGGGCGAGCAGTACTTC.

A remark on this clone: The sample carries other DNA sequences with the same CDR3. The chain is built from TRBV12-3 or TRBV12-4 and TRBJ2-3; D is unclear. The CDR3 consists of 13 residues. V was shortened by 2 bases and J by 4 bases, with 7 bases between the two germline ends. CDR3 protein: CASSLSSSDTQYF. In nucleotides, the CDR3 is TGTGCCAGCAGTTTATCGAGCTCAGATACGCAGTATTTT.

About this clone: Other DNA sequences in this sample translate to the same CDR3. This rearrangement joins TRBV5-1 to TRBJ1-2, with D perhaps matching TRBD1 (6 bases). Trimming shortened V by 1 base and J by 8 bases, and 12 bases separated the two germline ends. CDR1 is SGHRS and CDR2 is YFSETQ in the germline V gene. There are 13 residues in the CDR3. CDR3 region: CASSLSQGSGYTF. Here the CDR3 DNA reads TGCGCCAGCAGCTTGAGCCAGGGGAGCGGCTACACCTTC.

The CDR3 loop is CASSTPTGRAFF. The DNA for the CDR3 is TGCGCCAGCAGCACCCCGACAGGGCGAGCTTTCTTT. The rearrangement uses TRBV5-1 and TRBJ1-1, with 7 bases matching TRBD1. Germline CDR1 reads SGHRS; CDR2 reads YFSETQ. V gave up 4 bases and J gave up 10 bases; unmatched junction bases: 7. This CDR3 region has 12 residues.

The V and J genes are TRBV27 and TRBJ1-1; D call uncertain. The length of the CDR3 is 14 residues. The germline CDR1 and CDR2 sequences are MNHEY and SMNVEV (reference sequence). The V and J ends lost 3 bases and 1 base respectively, with 9 bases between them. This chain's CDR3 is CASSFFAGNTEAFF. The CDR3 region has the DNA TGTGCCAGCAGTTTTTTTGCGGGGAACACTGAAGCTTTCTTT.

The CDR3 DNA is TGTGCCAGCTCACCACTAGCCTCCTACAATGAGCAGTTCTTC. The encoded protein is CASSPLASYNEQFF. The gene calls are TRBV18 and TRBJ2-1, with D unclear. Per the germline V gene, CDR1 is KGHSH and CDR2 is LQKENI. The CDR3 contains 14 residues. The V gene lost 1 base and the J gene lost 0 bases, with 4 bases spanning the gap. The full variable domain, rest sourced from reference TRBV18 and TRBJ2-1, is NAGVMQNPRHLVRRRGQEARLRCSPMKGHSHVYWYRQLPEEGLKFMVYLQKENIIDESGMPKERFSAEFPKEGPSILRIQQVVRGDSAAYFCASSPLASYNEQFFGPGTRLTVL.

The rearrangement links TRBV6-5 to TRBJ2-7, with D possibly matching TRBD1 (5 bases). CDR1 and CDR2 (germline): MNHEY, SVGAGI. V lost 5 bases to trimming and J lost 2 bases, with 13 bases between them. The CDR3 loop spans 14 amino acids. CDR3 protein: CASSQTPTAYEQYF. In nucleotides, the CDR3 is TGTGCCAGCAGTCAAACCCCGACAGCCTACGAGCAGTACTTC.

This sequence joins TRBV3-1 (or the pseudogene TRBV3-2) and TRBJ2-3; 16 nucleotides agree with TRBD2. There are 17 residues in the CDR3. Trimming at V came to 3 bases and at J to 5 bases, leaving 5 bases not matched to a gene. The germline CDR1 and CDR2 sequences are LGHDT and YNNKEL (reference sequence). The CDR3 loop reads CASSQGLAGGLGDTQYF. DNA of the CDR3: TGTGCCAGCAGCCAGGGACTAGCGGGGGGGCTTGGAGATACGCAGTATTTT.

This clone showed up just once. The V call is TRBV7-9, the J call TRBJ1-2, with TRBD1 matching over 7 bases. CDR3 length: 16 residues. Germline CDR1 SEHNR, CDR2 FQNEAQ (reference sequence). With V trimmed by 7 bases and J by 0 bases, 11 bases remained unmatched. CDR3 loop: CASTRLRTGTNYGYTF. The CDR3 bases are TGTGCCAGCACCCGTCTTAGGACAGGAACTAACTATGGCTACACCTTC.

The chain couples TRBV6-6 to TRBJ1-5; D is perhaps TRBD1 (6 bases). Germline V gene sequence: CDR1 MNHNY, CDR2 SVGAGI (reference sequence). CDR3 size: 16 residues. The V gene lost 6 bases and the J gene lost 3 bases, with 18 bases spanning the gap. CDR3 residues: CASRPQTGSDNQPQHF. CDR3 bases: TGTGCCAGCAGACCACAGACAGGATCGGACAATCAGCCCCAGCATTTT.